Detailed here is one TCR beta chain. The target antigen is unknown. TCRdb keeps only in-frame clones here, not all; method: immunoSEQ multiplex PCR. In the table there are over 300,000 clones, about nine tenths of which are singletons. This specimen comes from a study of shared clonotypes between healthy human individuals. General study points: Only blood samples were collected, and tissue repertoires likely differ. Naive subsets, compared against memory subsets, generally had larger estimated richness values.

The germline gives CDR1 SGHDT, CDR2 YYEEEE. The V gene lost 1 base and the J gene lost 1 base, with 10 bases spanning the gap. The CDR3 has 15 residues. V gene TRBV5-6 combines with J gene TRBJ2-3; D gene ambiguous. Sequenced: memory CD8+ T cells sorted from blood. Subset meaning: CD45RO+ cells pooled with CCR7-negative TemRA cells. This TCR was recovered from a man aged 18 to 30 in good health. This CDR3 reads CASSLLPGGTDTQYF. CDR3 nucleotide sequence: TGTGCCAGCAGCTTGTTGCCAGGAGGCACAGATACGCAGTATTTT. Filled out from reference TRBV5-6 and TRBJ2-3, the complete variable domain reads DAGVTQSPTHLIKTRGQQVTLRCSPKSGHDTVSWYQQALGQGPQFIFQYYEEEERQRGNFPDRFSGHQFPNYSSELNVNALLLGDSALYLCASSLLPGGTDTQYFGPGTRLTVL.